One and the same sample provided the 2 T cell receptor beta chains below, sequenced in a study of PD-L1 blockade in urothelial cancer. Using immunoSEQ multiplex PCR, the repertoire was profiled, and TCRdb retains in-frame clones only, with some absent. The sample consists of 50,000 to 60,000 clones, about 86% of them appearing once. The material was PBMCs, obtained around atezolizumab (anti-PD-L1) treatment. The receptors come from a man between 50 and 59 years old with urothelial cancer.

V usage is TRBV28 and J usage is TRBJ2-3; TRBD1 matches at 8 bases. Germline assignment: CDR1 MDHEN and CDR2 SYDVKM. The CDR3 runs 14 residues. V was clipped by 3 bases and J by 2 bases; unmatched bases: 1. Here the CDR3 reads CASSFQGATDTQYF. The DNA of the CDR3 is TGTGCCAGCAGTTTTCAGGGGGCCACAGATACGCAGTATTTT.

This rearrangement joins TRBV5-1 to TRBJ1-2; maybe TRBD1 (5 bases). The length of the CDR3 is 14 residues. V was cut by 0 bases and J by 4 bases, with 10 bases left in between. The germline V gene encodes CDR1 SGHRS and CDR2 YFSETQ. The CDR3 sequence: CASSLGQTIYGYTF. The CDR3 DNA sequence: TGCGCCAGCAGCTTGGGACAGACCATCTATGGCTACACCTTC.